Presented here are 21 T cell receptor beta chains from one specimen sequenced in a study of blood T cell repertoires in COVID-19. Using immunoSEQ multiplex PCR, the repertoire was profiled, and TCRdb retains in-frame clones only, with some absent. The sample records 200,000 to 250,000 clones, more than 85% being singletons. Sequences were obtained from peripheral blood. Every receptor here comes from a man between 40 and 49 years old with active or convalescent COVID-19.

The table lists this clone with a few counts. The chain carries TRBV7-9 and TRBJ2-1, with a weak D call TRBD2 (6 bases). There are 12 residues in the CDR3. CDR1 and CDR2 (germline): SEHNR, FQNEAQ (reference sequence). Trimming left V 5 bases short and J 7 bases short, with 9 bases between. In DNA, the CDR3 is TGTGCCAGCAGCGTGACTAGGAATGAGCAGTTCTTC. It is translated as CASSVTRNEQFF.

The rearrangement uses TRBV7-9 and TRBJ1-2; no clear D gene. V was pared by 0 bases and J by 0 bases, with 8 bases between. The length of the CDR3 is 15 residues. Germline CDR1 is SEHNR and CDR2 is FQNEAQ (reference sequence). As DNA, the CDR3 is TGTGCCAGCAGCTTAGCGCAGTACACTAACTATGGCTACACCTTC. As protein: CASSLAQYTNYGYTF. The complete variable domain, with remaining parts taken from reference TRBV7-9 and TRBJ1-2, reads DTGVSQNPRHKITKRGQNVTFRCDPISEHNRLYWYRQTLGQGPEFLTYFQNEAQLEKSRLLSDRFSAERPKGSFSTLEIQRTEQGDSAMYLCASSLAQYTNYGYTFGSGTRLTVV.

This clone was found once. This rearrangement joins TRBV3-1 (or the pseudogene TRBV3-2) to TRBJ1-5; tentatively, D is TRBD1 (6 bases). The V gene lost 3 bases and the J gene lost 2 bases, with 17 bases spanning the gap. Germline V gene sequence: CDR1 LGHDT, CDR2 YNNKEL (reference sequence). The CDR3 has 17 amino acids. CDR3 coding DNA: TGTGCCAGCAGCCACAATCCCCCGGACAGAGGCAATCAGCCCCAGCATTTT. It encodes CASSHNPPDRGNQPQHF.

This clone was detected a few times. The chain combines TRBV7-9 with TRBJ1-2; no reliable D call. With 1 base removed from V and 6 bases from J, the gap between germline ends came to 21 bases. Germline lookup yields CDR1 SEHNR and CDR2 FQNEAQ (reference sequence). The CDR3 spans 17 residues. This chain's CDR3 is CASSLDYLRASLDGYTF. CDR3 bases: TGTGCCAGCAGCTTAGATTACTTGAGGGCTTCTTTAGATGGCTACACCTTC.

The genes are TRBV27 and TRBJ1-5, with 7 bases identical to TRBD1. Germline V gene lookup returns CDR1 MNHEY and CDR2 SMNVEV (reference sequence). V lost 8 bases, J lost 2 bases, and 9 bases stayed unmatched. This CDR3 spans 15 amino acids. The CDR3: CASGRDSIGNQPQHF. CDR3 nucleotides: TGTGCCAGCGGCAGGGACAGCATAGGCAATCAGCCCCAGCATTTT.

CDR3 sequence: CASSYGGTGSPLHF. Written as DNA, the CDR3 is TGTGCCAGCAGTTATGGCGGGACAGGATCACCCCTCCACTTT. This chain joins TRBV6-2 or TRBV6-3 and TRBJ1-6; 8 bases align to TRBD1. The V and J ends lost 3 bases and 10 bases, in that order; junction bases with no gene match: 5. The CDR3 loop spans 14 amino acids. The germline V gene has CDR1 MNHEY and CDR2 SVGEGT.

J is TRBJ2-1 and V is TRBV28, with D perhaps TRBD1 (6 bases). The V gene lost 10 bases and the J gene lost 2 bases, with 9 bases spanning the gap. Germline values: CDR1 MDHEN, CDR2 SYDVKM. The CDR3 has 12 amino acids. CDR3 residues: CATAGAYNEQFF. Here the CDR3 DNA reads TGTGCCACCGCAGGGGCCTACAATGAGCAGTTCTTC.

The chain uses TRBV16 and TRBJ1-3; a possible D gene is TRBD1 (5 bases). This CDR3 is 14 amino acids long. V lost 5 bases and J lost 0, with 8 bases in between. Germline-derived CDR1 and CDR2 are KGHSY and FQNENV. The CDR3 protein is CASSYRFSGNTIYF. CDR3 nucleotide sequence: TGTGCCAGCAGCTACAGGTTCTCTGGAAACACCATATATTTT. Looking up the rest from reference TRBV16 and TRBJ1-3 gives the full variable domain: GEEVAQTPKHLVRGEGQKAKLYCAPIKGHSYVFWYQQVLKNEFKFLISFQNENVFDETGMPKERFSAKCLPNSPCSLEIQATKLEDSAVYFCASSYRFSGNTIYFGEGSWLTVV.

The chain is built from TRBV5-1 and TRBJ2-7, with a tentative D call TRBD1 (7 bases). V lost 3 bases and J lost 3, with 13 bases in between. CDR3 length equals 14 residues. The germline CDR1 and CDR2 sequences are SGHRS and YFSETQ. CDR3 in amino acids: CASSSGDSIYEQYF. The CDR3 region has the DNA TGCGCCAGCAGCTCGGGGGACAGTATCTACGAGCAGTACTTC.

The J gene is TRBJ1-2, the V gene TRBV4-1; perhaps TRBD1 as D (6 bases). The CDR3 is 14 residues long. V lost 0 bases to trimming and J lost 8 bases, with 13 bases between them. CDR1 and CDR2 (germline): MGHRA, YSYEKL. The CDR3 loop reads CASSQDRGARGYTF. Written as DNA, the CDR3 is TGCGCCAGCAGCCAAGATCGGGGGGCGCGGGGCTACACCTTC.

The chain carries TRBV6-5 and TRBJ1-5, with unresolved D. The V gene's germline CDR1 is MNHEY and CDR2 SVGAGI. Trimming stripped 6 bases from V and 0 bases from J, with 12 bases between. The CDR3 loop spans 15 amino acids. The chain's CDR3 is CASSRDGDSNQPQHF. The CDR3 coding sequence is TGTGCCAGCAGCCGTGACGGAGATAGCAATCAGCCCCAGCATTTT.

The chain is built from TRBV27 and TRBJ2-1; 7 nucleotides match TRBD1. This CDR3 comprises 13 residues. Germline CDR1 MNHEY, CDR2 SMNVEV (reference sequence). Trimming cost V 3 bases and J 8 bases; bases outside gene matches: 4. DNA for the CDR3: TGTGCCAGCAGTTTTCAAGGGGGCGATGAGCAGTTCTTC. The encoded protein is CASSFQGGDEQFF.

The CDR3 loop reads CASSDSADSVKLFF. CDR3 nucleotides: TGTGCCAGCAGCGACTCGGCCGACTCGGTAAAACTGTTTTTT. V is TRBV9 and J is TRBJ1-4; the D is unclear. CDR1 and CDR2 from the germline V gene are SGDLS and YYNGEE. V was pared by 3 bases and J by 10 bases, with 16 bases between. CDR3 length: 14 residues.

There are many counts of this clone. The chain employs TRBV5-1 and TRBJ2-2, with TRBD2 as a possible D gene (6 bases). The V gene lost 3 bases and the J gene lost 4 bases, with 19 bases spanning the gap. Germline CDR1 and CDR2: SGHRS and YFSETQ. The CDR3 covers 17 residues. In DNA form, the CDR3 reads TGCGCCAGCAGCTATTACCCGGGGACTGCAACCACCGGGGAGCTGTTTTTT. Residues: CASSYYPGTATTGELFF.

The chain has TRBV24-1 and TRBJ1-1; 9 nucleotides align to TRBD1. Germline V gives CDR1 KGHDR, CDR2 SFDVKD. The CDR3 runs to 13 residues. V gave up 4 bases and J gave up 4 bases; unmatched junction bases: 0. As DNA, the CDR3 is TGTGCCACCAGTGAGACAGGGGGCACTGAAGCTTTCTTT. Translated, it gives CATSETGGTEAFF.

Worth noting for this clone: This sample includes further DNA sequences coding for the same CDR3. The chain employs TRBV27 and TRBJ2-7; D possibly corresponds to TRBD1 (5 bases). V lost 4 bases to trimming and J lost 3 bases, with 7 bases between them. Germline V lookup: CDR1 MNHEY, CDR2 SMNVEV (reference sequence). The length of the CDR3 is 12 residues. DNA of the CDR3: TGTGCCAGCAGTTCTCAGGGCTACGAGCAGTACTTC. Translated: CASSSQGYEQYF.

The chain combines TRBV13 with TRBJ1-2, with 9 nucleotides matching TRBD1. Unmatched junction bases numbered 7, after V lost 4 bases and J lost 7 bases. The CDR3 sequence is 14 residues long. Looked up from germline, CDR1 is PRHDT and CDR2 is FYEKMQ (reference sequence). Written as DNA, the CDR3 is TGTGCCAGCAGCTCCGGGGGACAGGGAGGTGGCTACACCTTC. This codes for CASSSGGQGGGYTF. The whole variable domain, remainder taken from reference TRBV13 and TRBJ1-2, is AAGVIQSPRHLIKEKRETATLKCYPIPRHDTVYWYQQGPGQDPQFLISFYEKMQSDKGSIPDRFSAQQFSDYHSELNMSSLELGDSALYFCASSSGGQGGGYTFGSGTRLTVV.

This clone came up a few times. CDR3 coding DNA: TGTGCCAGTAGTCCAAGCCTTGTCGCGGGCTACACCTTC. Its translation is CASSPSLVAGYTF. The chain employs TRBV19 and TRBJ1-2, with no clear D. Trimming pared 5 bases from V and 8 bases from J, leaving 15 bases between. CDR1 and CDR2 from the germline V gene are LNHDA and SQIVND (reference sequence). This CDR3 is built from 13 residues.

The gene calls are TRBV11-2 and TRBJ1-2; TRBD1 agrees at 7 bases. J gave up 10 bases and V 5 bases, and 10 bases lay outside the gene matches. This CDR3 spans 13 amino acids. The V gene's germline CDR1 is SGHAT and CDR2 FQNNGV. Written as DNA, the CDR3 is TGTGCCAGCAGCCGTACAGGGGCCGGTCACTACACCTTC. Translation gives CASSRTGAGHYTF.

The V call is TRBV19, the J call TRBJ1-1; 9 nucleotides line up with TRBD1. The germline V gene has CDR1 LNHDA and CDR2 SQIVND (reference sequence). CDR3 size: 15 residues. After removal of 3 bases from V and 1 base from J, the junction contained 3 bases not matched to a gene. As DNA, the CDR3 is TGTGCCAGTAGTATTACAGGGGGCAAGAACACTGAAGCTTTCTTT. This codes for CASSITGGKNTEAFF.

The chain recombines TRBV5-4 with TRBJ2-7; TRBD1 aligns across 8 bases. The CDR3 has 18 residues. V shed 3 bases, J shed 3 bases, and the junction held 17 bases outside the gene matches. Germline CDR1 reads SGHNT; CDR2 reads YYREEE (reference sequence). The DNA for the CDR3 is TGTGCCAGCAGCTCCGGCTCACTACGGGACAGGTCGAACTACGAGCAGTACTTC. Translating gives CASSSGSLRDRSNYEQYF.